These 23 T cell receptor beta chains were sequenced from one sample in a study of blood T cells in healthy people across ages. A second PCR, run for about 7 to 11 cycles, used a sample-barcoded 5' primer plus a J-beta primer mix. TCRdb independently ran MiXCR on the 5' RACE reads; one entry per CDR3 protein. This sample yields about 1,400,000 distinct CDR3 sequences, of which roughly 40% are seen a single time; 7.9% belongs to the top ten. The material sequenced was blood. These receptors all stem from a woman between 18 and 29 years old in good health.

CDR3 residues: CASSVVPDSLAKNIQYF. The CDR3 DNA is TGTGCCAGCAGCGTAGTGCCGGACAGCCTAGCCAAAAACATTCAGTACTTC. J is TRBJ2-4 and V is TRBV9; D is possibly TRBD1 (6 bases). The length of the CDR3 is 17 residues. Looked up from germline, CDR1 is SGDLS and CDR2 is YYNGEE. V lost 0 bases, J lost 0 bases, and 13 bases lay in between.

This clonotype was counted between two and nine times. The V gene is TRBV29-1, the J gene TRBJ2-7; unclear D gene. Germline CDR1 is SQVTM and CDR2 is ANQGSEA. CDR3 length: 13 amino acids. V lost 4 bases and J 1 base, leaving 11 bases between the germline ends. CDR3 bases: TGCAGCGTTGTAGGGATGGGGTCCTACGAGCAGTACTTC. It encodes CSVVGMGSYEQYF.

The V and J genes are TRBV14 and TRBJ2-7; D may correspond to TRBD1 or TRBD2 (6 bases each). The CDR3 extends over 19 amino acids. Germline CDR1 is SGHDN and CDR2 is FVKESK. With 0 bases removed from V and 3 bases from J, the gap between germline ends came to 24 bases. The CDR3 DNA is TGTGCCAGCAGCCAAGATAGGCTGAGGGGGGACTCTGAAATCTACGAGCAGTACTTC. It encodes CASSQDRLRGDSEIYEQYF.

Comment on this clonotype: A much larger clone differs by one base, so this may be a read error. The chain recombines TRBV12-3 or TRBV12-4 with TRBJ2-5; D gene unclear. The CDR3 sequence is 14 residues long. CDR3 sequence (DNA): TGTACCAGCAGTTCTCCCCTAAATCAAGAGACCCAGTACTTC. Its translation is CTSSSPLNQETQYF.

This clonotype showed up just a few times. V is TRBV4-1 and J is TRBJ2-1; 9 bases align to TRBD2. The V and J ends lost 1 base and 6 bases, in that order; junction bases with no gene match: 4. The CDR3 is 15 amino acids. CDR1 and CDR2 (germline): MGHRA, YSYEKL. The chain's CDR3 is CASSQAVTSGNEQFF. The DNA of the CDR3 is TGCGCCAGCAGCCAAGCTGTGACTAGCGGCAATGAGCAGTTCTTC.

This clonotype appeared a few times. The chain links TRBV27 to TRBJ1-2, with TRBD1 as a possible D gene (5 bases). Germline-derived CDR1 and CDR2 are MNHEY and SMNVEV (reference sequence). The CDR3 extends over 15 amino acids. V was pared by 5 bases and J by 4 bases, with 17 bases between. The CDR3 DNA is TGTGCCAGCAGTCCGGGACCCGAAAGCACCTATGGCTACACCTTC. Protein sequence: CASSPGPESTYGYTF.

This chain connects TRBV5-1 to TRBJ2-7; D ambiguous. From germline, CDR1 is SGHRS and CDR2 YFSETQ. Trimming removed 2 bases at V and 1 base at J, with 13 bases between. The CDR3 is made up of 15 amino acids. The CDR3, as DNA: TGCGCCAGCAGCTTTGGCCAGCTGTTATCCTACGAGCAGTACTTC. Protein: CASSFGQLLSYEQYF. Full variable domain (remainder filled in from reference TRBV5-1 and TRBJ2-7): KAGVTQTPRYLIKTRGQQVTLSCSPISGHRSVSWYQQTPGQGLQFLFEYFSETQRNKGNFPGRFSGRQFSNSRSEMNVSTLELGDSALYLCASSFGQLLSYEQYFGPGTRLTVT.

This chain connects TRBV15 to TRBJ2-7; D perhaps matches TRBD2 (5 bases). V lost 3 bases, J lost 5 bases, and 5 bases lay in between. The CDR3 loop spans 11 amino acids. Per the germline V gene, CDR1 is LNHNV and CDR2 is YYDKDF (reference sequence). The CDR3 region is CATSRRDEQYF. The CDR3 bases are TGTGCCACCAGCAGGCGGGACGAGCAGTACTTC.

The CDR3 DNA reads as TGCAGTGCTAGAGATCAGGGTCGGACTGAAGCTTTCTTT. This codes for CSARDQGRTEAFF. V is TRBV20-1 and J is TRBJ1-1; D may be TRBD1 (5 bases). The CDR3 runs to 13 residues. Germline V gene sequence: CDR1 DFQATT, CDR2 SNEGSKA (reference sequence). V was cut by 0 bases and J by 5 bases, with 10 bases left in between.

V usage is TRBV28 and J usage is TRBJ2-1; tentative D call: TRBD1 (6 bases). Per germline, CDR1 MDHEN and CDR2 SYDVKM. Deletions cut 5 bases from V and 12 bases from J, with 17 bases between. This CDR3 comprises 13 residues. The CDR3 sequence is CASSPGDGWGQFF. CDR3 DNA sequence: TGTGCCAGCAGTCCAGGGGACGGGTGGGGGCAGTTCTTC.

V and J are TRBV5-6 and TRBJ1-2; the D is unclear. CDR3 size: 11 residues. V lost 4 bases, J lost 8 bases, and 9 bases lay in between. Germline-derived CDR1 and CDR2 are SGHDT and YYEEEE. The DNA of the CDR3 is TGTGCCAGCAGCCTCCTGTCAGGCTACACCTTC. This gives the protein CASSLLSGYTF.

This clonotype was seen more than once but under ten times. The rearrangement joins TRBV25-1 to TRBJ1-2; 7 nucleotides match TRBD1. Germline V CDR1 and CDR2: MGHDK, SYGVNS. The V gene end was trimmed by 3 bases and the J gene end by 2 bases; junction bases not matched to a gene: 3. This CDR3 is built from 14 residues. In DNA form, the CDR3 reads TGTGCCAGCAGTGATACAGGGGTGAACTATGGCTACACCTTC. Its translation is CASSDTGVNYGYTF.

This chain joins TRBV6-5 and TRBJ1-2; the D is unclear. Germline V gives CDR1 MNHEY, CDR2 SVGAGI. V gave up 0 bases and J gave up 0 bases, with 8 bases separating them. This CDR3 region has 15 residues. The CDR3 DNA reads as TGTGCCAGCAGTTACTCTTGGGGAGCTAACTATGGCTACACCTTC. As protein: CASSYSWGANYGYTF.

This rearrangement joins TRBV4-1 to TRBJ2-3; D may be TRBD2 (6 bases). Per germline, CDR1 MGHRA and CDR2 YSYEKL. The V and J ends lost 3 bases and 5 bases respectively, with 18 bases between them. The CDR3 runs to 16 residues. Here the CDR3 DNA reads TGCGCCAGCAGCCACTACGGGCGGGACCTTCGAGATACGCAGTATTTT. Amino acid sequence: CASSHYGRDLRDTQYF.

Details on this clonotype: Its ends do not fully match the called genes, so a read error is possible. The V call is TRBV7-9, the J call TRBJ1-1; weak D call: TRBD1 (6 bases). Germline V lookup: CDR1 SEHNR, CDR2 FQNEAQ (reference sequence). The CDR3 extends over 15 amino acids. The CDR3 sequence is CASSLAPGAGRGAFF. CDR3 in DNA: TGTGCTAGCAGCTTAGCCCCAGGGGCGGGAAGGGGAGCTTTCTTT.

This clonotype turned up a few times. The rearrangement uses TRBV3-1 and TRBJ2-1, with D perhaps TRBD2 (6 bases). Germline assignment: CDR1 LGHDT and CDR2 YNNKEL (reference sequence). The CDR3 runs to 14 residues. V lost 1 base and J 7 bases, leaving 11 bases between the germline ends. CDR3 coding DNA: TGTGCCAGCAGCCAAGGGTCGGGACTGAATGAGCAGTTCTTC. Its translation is CASSQGSGLNEQFF.

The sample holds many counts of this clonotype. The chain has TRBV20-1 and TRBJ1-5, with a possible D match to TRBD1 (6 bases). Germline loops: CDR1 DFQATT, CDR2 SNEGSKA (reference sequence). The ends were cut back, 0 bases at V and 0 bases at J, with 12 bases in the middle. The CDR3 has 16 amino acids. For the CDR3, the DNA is TGCAGTGCTAGAGACCCGGGACACCCTAGCAATCAGCCCCAGCATTTT. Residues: CSARDPGHPSNQPQHF.

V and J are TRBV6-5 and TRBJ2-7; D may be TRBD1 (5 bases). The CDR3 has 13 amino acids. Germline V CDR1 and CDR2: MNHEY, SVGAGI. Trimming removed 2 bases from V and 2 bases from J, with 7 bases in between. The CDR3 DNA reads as TGTGCCAGCAGTTACGAAGGGGCCTACGAGCAGTACTTC. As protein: CASSYEGAYEQYF.

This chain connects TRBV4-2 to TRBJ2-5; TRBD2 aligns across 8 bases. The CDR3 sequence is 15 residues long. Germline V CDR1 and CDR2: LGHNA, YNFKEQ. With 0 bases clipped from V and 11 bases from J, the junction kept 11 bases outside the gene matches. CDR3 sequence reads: CASSQELAVYNEQYF. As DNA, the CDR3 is TGTGCCAGCAGCCAAGAACTAGCGGTCTACAATGAGCAGTACTTC.

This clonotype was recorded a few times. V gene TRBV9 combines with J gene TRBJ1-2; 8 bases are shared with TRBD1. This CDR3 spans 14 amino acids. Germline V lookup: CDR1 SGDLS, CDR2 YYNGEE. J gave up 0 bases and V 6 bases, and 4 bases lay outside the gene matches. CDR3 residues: CASKPTGANYGYTF. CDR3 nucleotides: TGTGCCAGCAAACCGACAGGGGCTAACTATGGCTACACCTTC.

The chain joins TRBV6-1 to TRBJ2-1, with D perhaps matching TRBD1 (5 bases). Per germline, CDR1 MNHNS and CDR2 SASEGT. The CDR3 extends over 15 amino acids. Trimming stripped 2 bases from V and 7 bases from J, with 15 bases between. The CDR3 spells CASSERGRSGNEQFF. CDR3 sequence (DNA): TGTGCCAGCAGTGAAAGGGGCAGATCAGGAAATGAGCAGTTCTTC.

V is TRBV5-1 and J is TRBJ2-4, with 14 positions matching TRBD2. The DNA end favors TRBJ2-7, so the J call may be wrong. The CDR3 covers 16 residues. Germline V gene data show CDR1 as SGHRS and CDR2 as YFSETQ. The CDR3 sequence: CASSQTSGRAKIEQYF. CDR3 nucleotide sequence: TGCGCCAGCAGCCAGACTAGCGGGAGGGCCAAAATCGAGCAGTACTTC.

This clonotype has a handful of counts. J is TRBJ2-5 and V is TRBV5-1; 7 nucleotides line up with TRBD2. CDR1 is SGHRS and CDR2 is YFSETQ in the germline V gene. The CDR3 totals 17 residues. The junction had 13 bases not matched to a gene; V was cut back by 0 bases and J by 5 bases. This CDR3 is CASSLEVAGEKGETQYF. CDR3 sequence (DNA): TGCGCCAGCAGCTTGGAGGTAGCGGGTGAGAAGGGGGAGACCCAGTACTTC.